This T cell receptor beta chain was captured by sequencing in a study of blood T cell repertoires in COVID-19. In the original analysis: Nucleated cell counts were estimated from reference gene primer amplification. The table came from immunoSEQ multiplex PCR; TCRdb's copy has only in-frame clones and leaves some out. V, J and clone size reflect that table, while D and trimming were determined from the DNA. The repertoire consists of about 270,000 clones, with about four fifths occurring once and the leading ten covering 8% to 10%. CDR1 and CDR2 (germline): MGHRA, YSYEKL. V was clipped by 5 bases and J by 6 bases, with 14 bases between them. The CDR3 runs 13 residues. This clone was seen more than once but under ten times.

The clonotype comes from a woman between 50 and 59 years old who had recovered from COVID-19. The sequencing sample was made of peripheral blood. The V gene is TRBV4-1, the J gene TRBJ2-7; D possibly corresponds to TRBD2 (5 bases). The CDR3 here is CASSERRGFEQYF. The DNA of the CDR3 is TGCGCCAGCAGCGAGCGGCGCGGTTTCGAGCAGTACTTC.